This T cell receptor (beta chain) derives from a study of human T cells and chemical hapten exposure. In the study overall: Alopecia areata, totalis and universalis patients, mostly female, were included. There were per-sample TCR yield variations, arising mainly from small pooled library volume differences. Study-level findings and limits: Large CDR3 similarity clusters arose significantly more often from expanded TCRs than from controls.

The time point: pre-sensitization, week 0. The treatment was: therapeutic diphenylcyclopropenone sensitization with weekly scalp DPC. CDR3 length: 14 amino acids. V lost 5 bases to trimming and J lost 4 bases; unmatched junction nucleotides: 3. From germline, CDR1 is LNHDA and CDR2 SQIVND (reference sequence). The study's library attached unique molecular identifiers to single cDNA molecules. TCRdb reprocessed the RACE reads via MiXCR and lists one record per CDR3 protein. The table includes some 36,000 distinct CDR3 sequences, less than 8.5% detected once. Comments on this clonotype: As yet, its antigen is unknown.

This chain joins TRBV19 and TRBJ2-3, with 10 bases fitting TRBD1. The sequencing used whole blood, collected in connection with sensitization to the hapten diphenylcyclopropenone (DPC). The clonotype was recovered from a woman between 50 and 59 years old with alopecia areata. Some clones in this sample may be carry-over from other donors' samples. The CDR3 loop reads CASSRDRGADTQYF. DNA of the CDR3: TGTGCCAGTAGTCGGGACAGGGGAGCAGATACGCAGTATTTT.